The TCR beta chain described here comes from a study of cytomegalovirus exposure and HLA in healthy donors. Study-level points and caveats: Cytomegalovirus association was listed for about 160 TCR beta chains. A few CMV-associated chains were confirmed in vitro to be specific for CMV antigens. The classifier reportedly diagnosed cytomegalovirus status with high sensitivity and specificity.

CDR1 and CDR2 from the germline V gene are SGHDN and FVKESK. The CDR3 runs 17 residues. V lost 6 bases, J lost 0 bases, and 11 bases stayed unmatched. The donors were part of the validation cohort, which consisted of roughly 110 subjects and was separate from the first cohort of several hundred subjects. Data came from immunoSEQ multiplex PCR; TCRdb stores just in-frame clones and leaves some out. The table shows 130,000 to 150,000 clones, with roughly nine tenths occurring only once. Comment on this clone: As yet, its antigen is unknown. This sample includes further DNA sequences coding for the same CDR3.

The TCR originated in a woman aged 18-29 years in good health and CMV-seropositive. The chain links TRBV14 to TRBJ2-1; TRBD1 matches at 7 bases. Specimen: PBMCs. DNA of the CDR3: TGTGCCAGCAGTCCTCTGGTCGGGACAGCCTCCTACAATGAGCAGTTCTTC. This sequence encodes CASSPLVGTASYNEQFF.